This TCR beta chain was documented in a study of blood T cell repertoires in COVID-19. Overall study: COVID-19 samples, acute and convalescent, were from the United States, Italy and Spain. T cells, B-cell-depleted T cells, or PBMCs provided the cDNA or gDNA that served as material.

In the study's own analysis: Amplification with reference gene primers provided the estimates of nucleated cell counts. Sequencing was performed with immunoSEQ multiplex PCR; in TCRdb, only in-frame clones are kept and a portion is missing. That table supplies the V and J calls and clone size; D and trimming were determined from the DNA. The sample has about 170,000 clones, under 85% seen once. CDR3 length: 14 residues. Germline assignment: CDR1 LGHDT and CDR2 YNNKEL (reference sequence). V lost 6 bases to trimming and J lost 4 bases, with 13 bases between them. The chain combines TRBV3-1 (or the pseudogene TRBV3-2) with TRBJ2-1; unclear D gene. The TCR comes from a man aged 60 to 75 who had recovered from COVID-19. Sequenced: peripheral blood. The chain's CDR3 is CASSRGGYYNEQFF. In DNA, the CDR3 is TGTGCCAGCAGTAGAGGCGGTTATTACAATGAGCAGTTCTTC.